This TCR beta chain derives from a study of T cell responses to AZD1222 COVID-19 vaccine. Broader study findings: Increases in Spike-specific TCR breadth and depth were seen after two AZD1222 doses.

Germline V CDR1 and CDR2: LGHDT, YNNKEL (reference sequence). This CDR3 comprises 14 residues. Trimming stripped 4 bases from V and 0 bases from J, with 7 bases between. Sequencing was performed with immunoSEQ multiplex PCR; in TCRdb, only in-frame clones are kept and a portion is missing. The table shows approximately 90,000 clones, with more than 75% occurring only once. Details on this clone: Its antigen remains unidentified.

This sequence joins TRBV3-1 (or the pseudogene TRBV3-2) and TRBJ1-3; D is undetermined. The sample here was peripheral blood, taken on day 0 of AZD1222 vaccination. This sequence originates from an adult in good health. CDR3 in DNA: TGTGCCAGCAGCCTAGAAAGCTCTGGAAACACCATATATTTT. Its translation is CASSLESSGNTIYF.